Following are 8 T cell receptor beta chains from one sample sequenced in a study of T cells in localized non-small cell lung cancer. Assay: immunoSEQ multiplex PCR; the TCRdb copy retains only in-frame clones and omits some. The data show over 35,000 clones, 81% seen once. Sequences were derived from peripheral blood mononuclear cells, sampled before any cancer treatment. These TCRs come from a male donor at least 60 years old with stage II lung adenocarcinoma.

The chain employs TRBV27 and TRBJ2-1; 12 nucleotides line up with TRBD2. From germline, CDR1 is MNHEY and CDR2 SMNVEV (reference sequence). V dropped 2 bases and J dropped 7; count of bases not matched to a gene: 12. The CDR3 totals 18 residues. DNA of the CDR3: TGTGCCAGCAGTTTACAACTTATGACTAGCGGGAGTAGGAATGAGCAGTTCTTC. This gives the protein CASSLQLMTSGSRNEQFF.

The chain carries TRBV30 and TRBJ2-7, with TRBD1 matching over 8 bases. From germline, CDR1 is GTSNPN and CDR2 SVGIG (reference sequence). This CDR3 has 14 residues. Trimming removed 4 bases from V and 4 bases from J; junction bases left unmatched: 9. The CDR3 DNA sequence: TGTGCCTGGAAGGATCAGGGGGCCCTATACGAGCAGTACTTC. Encoded protein: CAWKDQGALYEQYF. The full variable domain, in which reference TRBV30 and TRBJ2-7 provide the parts outside the CDR3, is SQTIHQWPATLVQPVGSPLSLECTVEGTSNPNLYWYRQAAGRGLQLLFYSVGIGQISSEVPQNLSASRPQDRQFILSSKKLLLSDSGFYLCAWKDQGALYEQYFGPGTRLTVT.

This clone came up a few times. For the CDR3, the DNA is TGTGCCAGCAATAAAATAGCGGGATCTGTCACTGAGCAGTTCTTC. Translation: CASNKIAGSVTEQFF. The chain carries TRBV2 and TRBJ2-1; 8 nucleotides match TRBD2. J was trimmed by 9 bases and V by 7 bases; bases with no gene match: 14. This CDR3 has 15 residues. Germline-derived CDR1 and CDR2 are SNHLY and FYNNEI.

This chain uses TRBV2 with TRBJ1-4; weak D call: TRBD1 (5 bases). The germline V gene has CDR1 SNHLY and CDR2 FYNNEI. Trimming removed 7 bases from V and 4 bases from J, with 13 bases in between. The CDR3 length is 14 residues. CDR3 in DNA: TGTGCCAGCACCGAAGAAAGGGGTAATGAAAAACTGTTTTTT. Amino acids: CASTEERGNEKLFF.

A single count supports this clone. Additional DNA sequences in this sample encode the identical CDR3. The chain recombines TRBV30 with TRBJ1-1; D unresolved. The CDR3 has 13 amino acids. The V gene's germline CDR1 is GTSNPN and CDR2 SVGIG (reference sequence). V lost 1 base and J lost 1, with 7 bases in between. The chain's CDR3 is CAWSGQTNTEAFF. Written as DNA, the CDR3 is TGTGCCTGGAGTGGGCAGACGAACACTGAAGCTTTCTTT. The full variable domain, in which reference TRBV30 and TRBJ1-1 provide the parts outside the CDR3, is SQTIHQWPATLVQPVGSPLSLECTVEGTSNPNLYWYRQAAGRGLQLLFYSVGIGQISSEVPQNLSASRPQDRQFILSSKKLLLSDSGFYLCAWSGQTNTEAFFGQGTRLTVV.

The chain joins TRBV4-3 to TRBJ2-1, with D perhaps TRBD1 or TRBD2 (6 bases each). V was cut by 7 bases and J by 4 bases, with 20 bases left in between. The germline gives CDR1 LGHNA, CDR2 YSLEER. There are 16 residues in the CDR3. CDR3 sequence: CASTANREDPYNEQFF. DNA of the CDR3: TGCGCCAGCACAGCTAACAGGGAGGACCCTTACAATGAGCAGTTCTTC.

V usage is TRBV25-1 and J usage is TRBJ1-4, with a possible D match to TRBD1 (6 bases). Germline CDR1 and CDR2: MGHDK and SYGVNS. Between the trimmed V and J ends, which lost 4 bases and 6 bases, there was a span of 18 bases. CDR3 length: 16 amino acids. CDR3 residues: CASSAERTARDEKLFF. The CDR3 DNA sequence: TGTGCCAGCAGTGCCGAGAGGACAGCCCGTGATGAAAAACTGTTTTTT.

The chain carries TRBV5-1 and TRBJ2-5, with TRBD2 as a possible D gene (5 bases). The germline V and J ends were trimmed by 0 bases and 4 bases, with 19 bases remaining between them. Germline assignment: CDR1 SGHRS and CDR2 YFSETQ. CDR3 length: 17 residues. The DNA for the CDR3 is TGCGCCAGCAGCTTGGGGGGAGTAGCGTCGCTGGGAGAGACCCAGTACTTC. Encoded protein: CASSLGGVASLGETQYF. The whole variable domain, filled in from reference TRBV5-1 and TRBJ2-5, reads KAGVTQTPRYLIKTRGQQVTLSCSPISGHRSVSWYQQTPGQGLQFLFEYFSETQRNKGNFPGRFSGRQFSNSRSEMNVSTLELGDSALYLCASSLGGVASLGETQYFGPGTRLLVL.